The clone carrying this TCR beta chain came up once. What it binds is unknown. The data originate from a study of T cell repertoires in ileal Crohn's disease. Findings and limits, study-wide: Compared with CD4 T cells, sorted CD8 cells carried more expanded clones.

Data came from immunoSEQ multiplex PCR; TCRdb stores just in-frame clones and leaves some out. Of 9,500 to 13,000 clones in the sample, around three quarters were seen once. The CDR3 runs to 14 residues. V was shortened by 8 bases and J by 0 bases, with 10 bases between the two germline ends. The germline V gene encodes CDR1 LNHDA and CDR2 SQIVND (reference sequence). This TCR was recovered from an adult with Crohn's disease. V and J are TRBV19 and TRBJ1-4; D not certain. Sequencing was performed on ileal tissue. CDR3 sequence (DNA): TGTGCCAGTGCCCTGAGGGCAACTAATGAAAAACTGTTTTTT. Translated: CASALRATNEKLFF.